This T cell receptor beta chain was recovered during a study of vaccination and CD4 T cells after COVID-19. Across the whole study: Two doses of either BNT162b2 or mRNA-1273 vaccine were given to participants.

This clonotype was seen only once. As yet, its antigen is unknown. The germline CDR1 and CDR2 sequences are MNHNS and SASEGT. The CDR3 is 16 amino acids. Losses at the gene ends were 7 bases for V and 7 bases for J; bases not matched to a gene: 11. As to treatment: approximately nine-day PBMC culture with coronavirus spike peptide pools or control peptides (ViraFEST assay). An Oncomine TCR Beta short-read assay was used to sequence the DNA from cultured CD4+ T cells. Genomic DNA was extracted from cultured CD4+ T cells. TCRdb re-called the PCR reads with MiXCR, one entry per CDR3 protein. The table records nearly 20,000 distinct CDR3 sequences, about three quarters of them present only once.

The TCR was taken from a human donor who received a COVID-19 vaccine. V is TRBV6-1 and J is TRBJ1-4, with 11 positions matching TRBD1. This specimen consisted of CD4+ T cells from blood, cultured in vitro, obtained after SARS-CoV-2 vaccination. The CDR3 sequence is CASTRTGTGGGEKLFF. The CDR3 DNA reads as TGTGCCAGCACCAGAACCGGGACAGGGGGAGGTGAAAAACTGTTTTTT.